These T cell receptor beta chains were read from a single sample in a study of response to subunit inactivated influenza vaccine. From the RT-PCR reads, TCRdb called clonotypes with MiXCR, one entry per CDR3 protein. The sample lists 750,000 to 850,000 distinct CDR3 sequences, about 18% occurring once. The source was PBMCs from blood, collected roughly 5 days after vaccination. These receptors came from a man in his fifties who received an inactivated influenza vaccine. CDR3s include the opening cysteine and the closing phenylalanine or tryptophan. The D gene is left open where the match is weak. Only some rows state a clone size, as once, few, many or a class for expanded clones.

V	D	J	size	CDR3	DNA
TRBV5-1	NA	TRBJ2-7	NA	CASSLRGEGSYEQYF	TGCGCCAGCAGCTTAAGGGGGGAAGGATCCTACGAGCAGTACTTC
TRBV29-1	NA	TRBJ2-1	many	CSVDRVYNEQFF	TGCAGCGTTGACAGGGTCTACAATGAGCAGTTCTTC
TRBV29-1	TRBD2	TRBJ2-3	many	CSVRQRGGDPADTQYF	TGCAGCGTTCGACAGCGGGGGGGCGATCCTGCAGATACGCAGTATTTT
TRBV4-2	TRBD1	TRBJ1-2	NA	CASSQTQGPYGYTF	TGTGCCAGCAGCCAGACACAGGGGCCCTATGGCTACACCTTC
TRBV15	NA	TRBJ2-2	few	CATSRDRSSTGELFF	TGTGCCACCAGCAGAGACAGGTCTAGCACCGGGGAGCTGTTTTTT
TRBV20-1	TRBD2	TRBJ2-7	many	CSASVGSGRAYYEQYF	TGCAGTGCTAGTGTTGGTAGCGGGAGGGCCTACTACGAGCAGTACTTC
TRBV20-1	TRBD2	TRBJ2-7	NA	CSAPQAGGYEQYF	TGCAGTGCTCCTCAGGCGGGGGGATACGAGCAGTACTTC
TRBV12-3/TRBV12-4	NA	TRBJ2-5	few	CASSNEGEGKETQYF	TGTGCCAGCAGTAATGAGGGGGAGGGAAAGGAGACCCAGTACTTC
TRBV2	NA	TRBJ2-7	few	CASSVLDATYEQYF	TGTGCCAGCAGTGTACTGGACGCCACCTACGAGCAGTACTTC
TRBV10-3	NA	TRBJ1-1	NA	CAIRPDSSNTEAFF	TGTGCCATTAGACCGGACTCCTCAAACACTGAAGCTTTCTTT
TRBV12-3/TRBV12-4	NA	TRBJ2-5	NA	CASSFRFETQYF	TGTGCCAGCAGTTTTCGCTTTGAGACCCAGTACTTC
TRBV4-3	NA	TRBJ1-2	NA	CASSQDLRRYGYTF	TGCGCCAGCAGCCAAGATCTAAGGAGGTATGGCTACACCTTC
TRBV28	TRBD1	TRBJ2-5	few	CASSFPLLLTGGEETQYF	TGTGCCAGCAGTTTCCCCCTTCTGCTGACAGGGGGTGAAGAGACCCAGTACTTC
TRBV5-1	TRBD2	TRBJ2-1	many	CASSTGLAGGPNNEQFF	TGCGCCAGCAGCACGGGACTAGCGGGAGGGCCCAACAATGAGCAGTTCTTC
TRBV12-3/TRBV12-4	NA	TRBJ2-7	NA	CASSSPRTVSYEQYF	TGTGCCAGCAGTTCCCCCCGGACAGTCTCCTACGAGCAGTACTTC
TRBV7-9	NA	TRBJ1-1	NA	CASSLTGDVAFF	TGTGCCAGCAGCTTAACCGGGGACGTCGCTTTCTTT
TRBV4-1	TRBD2	TRBJ2-2	few	CASSQFSGGNTGELFF	TGCGCCAGCAGCCAGTTTAGCGGGGGTAACACCGGGGAGCTGTTTTTT
TRBV12-3/TRBV12-4	TRBD1	TRBJ1-2	NA	CASSPDREYGYTF	TGTGCCAGCAGTCCTGACAGGGAATATGGCTACACCTTC
TRBV7-9	NA	TRBJ2-5	few	CASSLVPKGPRETQYF	TGTGCCAGCAGCTTAGTGCCAAAGGGACCTCGAGAGACCCAGTACTTC
TRBV15	TRBD2	TRBJ2-1	many	CATSDLLAGLYNEQFF	TGTGCCACCAGCGACCTCCTAGCGGGCTTATACAATGAGCAGTTCTTC
TRBV5-1	NA	TRBJ2-5	few	CASSPMASSQETQYF	TGCGCCAGCAGCCCAATGGCGTCGAGTCAAGAGACCCAGTACTTC
TRBV2	TRBD1	TRBJ1-1	NA	CASREQGGWENTEAFF	TGTGCCAGCAGAGAACAGGGGGGTTGGGAGAACACTGAAGCTTTCTTT
TRBV7-8	TRBD2	TRBJ2-1	few	CASSLQLAGAGQFF	TGTGCCAGCAGCTTACAACTAGCGGGGGCTGGGCAGTTCTTC
TRBV7-9	TRBD1	TRBJ1-2	NA	CASSPTGGSDYTF	TGTGCCAGCAGCCCGACAGGGGGCTCCGACTACACCTTC